The 4 T cell receptor beta chains reported below all come from one sample, sequenced in a study of response to subunit inactivated influenza vaccine. MiXCR, applied by TCRdb to the RT-PCR reads, yields one record per CDR3 protein. The table shows approximately 310,000 distinct CDR3 sequences, with just over 20% occurring only once. The starting material was PBMCs from blood, obtained 21 months after vaccination. Every receptor here comes from a man between 50 and 69 years old who received an inactivated influenza vaccine.

This clonotype was detected ten times or more. V gene TRBV7-8 combines with J gene TRBJ2-7; D is ambiguous. Per the germline V gene, CDR1 is SGHVS and CDR2 is FQNEAQ. The CDR3 is 15 amino acids. V was trimmed by 0 bases and J by 3 bases, leaving 12 bases between them. CDR3 loop: CASSLALVPVYEQYF. DNA of the CDR3: TGTGCCAGCAGCTTAGCGCTTGTCCCAGTCTACGAGCAGTACTTC. The full variable domain, with the rest looked up from reference TRBV7-8 and TRBJ2-7, is GAGVSQSPRYKVAKRGQDVALRCDPISGHVSLFWYQQALGQGPEFLTYFQNEAQLDKSGLPSDRFFAERPEGSVSTLKIQRTQQEDSAVYLCASSLALVPVYEQYFGPGTRLTVT.

The table lists this clonotype with a few counts. The chain links TRBV9 to TRBJ1-2; D is unclear. The CDR3 covers 16 residues. V gave up 0 bases and J gave up 5 bases, with 17 bases separating them. Germline V gene lookup returns CDR1 SGDLS and CDR2 YYNGEE. The CDR3 DNA reads TGTGCCAGCAGCGTAGTCAAGCTCGTGGAGGGATATGGCTACACCTTC. Its translation is CASSVVKLVEGYGYTF.

The chain couples TRBV29-1 to TRBJ2-7, with TRBD1 matching 9 bases. The CDR3 runs to 16 residues. Trimming took 0 bases from V and 0 from J; bases not matched to a gene: 6. The germline V gene encodes CDR1 SQVTM and CDR2 ANQGSEA. The CDR3 loop reads CSVEDPGTGYSYEQYF. CDR3 sequence (DNA): TGCAGCGTTGAAGATCCCGGGACAGGGTACTCCTACGAGCAGTACTTC.

In this sample, this clonotype turned up many times. The chain uses TRBV24-1 and TRBJ2-1; D remains ambiguous. Germline CDR1 KGHDR, CDR2 SFDVKD. This CDR3 spans 12 amino acids. Trimming left V 1 base short and J 4 bases short, with 1 base between. Here the CDR3 reads CATSDFYNEQFF. CDR3 DNA sequence: TGTGCCACCAGTGATTTTTACAATGAGCAGTTCTTC.